A selection of T cell receptor beta chains follows, all from one sample in a study of T cells after yellow fever vaccination. TCRdb re-analysed the 5' RACE reads in MiXCR, keeping a single row per CDR3 protein. The repertoire holds approximately 58,000 distinct CDR3 sequences, with approximately 6% as singletons. The input for sequencing was PBMCs, either bulk or a sorted T-cell subset (CD4+, CD8+, memory, or dextramer-sorted; not recorded which), taken on the day of the yellow fever booster vaccination. These receptors were taken from a man aged 18 to 30 who received the YFV17D yellow fever vaccine. The CDR3 runs from the conserved cysteine through the conserved F or W. Each record gives: V gene, J gene, clone size, D gene, CDR3 DNA, CDR3 protein. The D gene is left open where the match is weak. Size is stated for part of the rows, as once, few or many counts, or as a class when the clone is expanded.

>TRBV29-1|TRBJ1-2|many|.
TGCAGCGTAGGACGCTCGGATGCTTATGGCTACACCTTC
CSVGRSDAYGYTF
>TRBV4-1|TRBJ2-1|many|.
TGCGCCAGCAGCCAAGTCCAAGAGGATGAGCAGTTCTTC
CASSQVQEDEQFF
>TRBV7-2|TRBJ1-6|many|.
TGTGCCAGCAGCTTAGGTCAGGGTAATCCACCCCTCCACTTT
CASSLGQGNPPLHF
>TRBV9|TRBJ2-4|few|TRBD1
TGTGCCAGCAGCGTGGGACAGGGAACCGACATTCAGTACTTC
CASSVGQGTDIQYF
>TRBV5-1|TRBJ2-5|many|.
TGCGCCAGCAGCTCTCAAGAGACCCAGTACTTC
CASSSQETQYF
>TRBV7-8|TRBJ1-5|.|.
TGTGCCAGCAGCTTAGCAGACAGCAATCAGCCCCAGCATTTT
CASSLADSNQPQHF
>TRBV20-1|TRBJ1-1|.|.
TGCAGTGCTCTGGGGCAGGGGTGGACTGAAGCTTTCTTT
CSALGQGWTEAFF
>TRBV5-5|TRBJ2-2|many|.
TGTGCCAGCACGCGTCCAAACACCGGGGAGCTGTTTTTT
CASTRPNTGELFF
>TRBV11-2|TRBJ2-3|.|TRBD2
TGTGCCAGCAAATCAGCGGGGGGGAAGGATACGCAGTATTTT
CASKSAGGKDTQYF
>TRBV9|TRBJ1-2|many|.
TGTGCCAGCAGCGTGGGACTCTATGGCTACACCTTC
CASSVGLYGYTF
>TRBV29-1|TRBJ2-7|many|.
TGCAGCGTTGAAGTAGGGGGCTACGAGCAGTACTTC
CSVEVGGYEQYF
>TRBV15|TRBJ1-5|.|.
TGTGCCACCAGCAGAGGCCGTACCATTGTCAATCAGCCCCAGCATTTT
CATSRGRTIVNQPQHF
>TRBV6-2/TRBV6-3|TRBJ2-3|few|TRBD1
TGTGCCAGCAGTTTCCGGGACAGACCCACAGATACGCAGTATTTT
CASSFRDRPTDTQYF
>TRBV12-3/TRBV12-4|TRBJ1-4|few|.
TGTGCCAGCAGTTCTGCAACTAATGAAAAACTGTTTTTT
CASSSATNEKLFF
>TRBV7-8|TRBJ2-3|many|.
TGTGCCAGCAGCGGGAGGGACAGAAGCACAGATACGCAGTATTTT
CASSGRDRSTDTQYF
>TRBV7-2|TRBJ2-1|many|.
TGTGCCAGCAGGCCACCCGGGGGCCACAATGAGCAGTTCTTC
CASRPPGGHNEQFF
>TRBV27|TRBJ2-3|.|.
TGTGCCAGCAGTTCGTTTGTGGGCTACACAGATACGCAGTATTTT
CASSSFVGYTDTQYF
>TRBV3-1|TRBJ2-1|many|.
TGTGCCAGCAGCCAAAGACTAGATGAGCAGTTCTTC
CASSQRLDEQFF
>TRBV2|TRBJ1-4|many|.
TGTGCCAGCAGTGAGGGACGGCGAGAAAAACTGTTTTTT
CASSEGRREKLFF
>TRBV25-1|TRBJ1-2|few|.
TGTGCCAGCAGTGACACAGGAATCTATGGCTACACCTTC
CASSDTGIYGYTF
>TRBV4-2|TRBJ2-1|many|TRBD2
TGTGCCAGCTCGGCGGGGGGCCTCAATGAGCAGTTCTTC
CASSAGGLNEQFF
>TRBV19|TRBJ2-6|few|.
TGTGCCAGTAGTGACGACTCTGGGGCCAACGTCCTGACTTTC
CASSDDSGANVLTF
>TRBV27|TRBJ2-7|many|.
TGTGCCAGCAGCCGCGGGACAGATTACGAGCAGTACTTC
CASSRGTDYEQYF
>TRBV29-1|TRBJ1-2|many|TRBD1
TGCAGCGCCCCGGGACAGGGATACTATGGCTACACCTTC
CSAPGQGYYGYTF
>TRBV25-1|TRBJ2-3|few|TRBD1
TGTGCCAGCAGTGAATCCATCGGGACAGGGTTCACAGATACGCAGTATTTT
CASSESIGTGFTDTQYF
>TRBV20-1|TRBJ1-1|.|TRBD1
TGCAGTGCCGACCGGGACAGGAACACTGAAGCTTTCTTT
CSADRDRNTEAFF
>TRBV15|TRBJ2-1|many|.
TGTGCCACCAGCGGAACCGGGACGGGGTACAATGAGCAGTTCTTC
CATSGTGTGYNEQFF
>TRBV6-2/TRBV6-3|TRBJ1-6|many|TRBD1
TGTGCCAGCAGCGAGACCGGGACAGCCCTATTCACCCTCCACTTT
CASSETGTALFTLHF
>TRBV4-1|TRBJ1-1|few|TRBD1
TGCGCCAGCAGCCCAGACGCAGGGGGCTTTGCTGAAGCTTTCTTT
CASSPDAGGFAEAFF
>TRBV10-3|TRBJ1-5|many|.
TGTGCCATCGGGGGATCTCAGCCCCAGCATTTT
CAIGGSQPQHF
>TRBV12-3/TRBV12-4|TRBJ1-5|many|.
TGTGCCAGCAGTCTAACAGGGTGGGGTCAGCCCCAGCATTTT
CASSLTGWGQPQHF
>TRBV20-1|TRBJ1-2|many|.
TGCAGTGCTAGTTCTTACCCAGGGGACTATGGCTACACCTTC
CSASSYPGDYGYTF
>TRBV29-1|TRBJ2-3|many|.
TGCAGCGTTGAACAAGCGGTCCGCACAGATACGCAGTATTTT
CSVEQAVRTDTQYF
>TRBV15|TRBJ2-5|many|TRBD2
TGTGCCACCAGTTATAGTCCGGGACTAGACCAAGAGACCCAGTACTTC
CATSYSPGLDQETQYF
>TRBV7-9|TRBJ1-6|few|.
TGTGCCAGCAGCCCAGCGAGAGGGGAAGAAAGCTCCTATAATTCACCCCTCCACTTT
CASSPARGEESSYNSPLHF
>TRBV4-3|TRBJ1-4|many|.
TGCGCCAGCAGCCAAGACATGGGGATCGGGGAAAAACTGTTTTTT
CASSQDMGIGEKLFF
>TRBV12-3/TRBV12-4|TRBJ1-5|.|.
TGTGCCAGCAGTTTAGAAAGGAGTCAGCCCCAGCATTTT
CASSLERSQPQHF
>TRBV29-1|TRBJ1-2|many|.
TGCAGCGTTGTCCCTCAAGGACTGAACTATGGCTACACCTTC
CSVVPQGLNYGYTF
>TRBV3-1|TRBJ2-3|few|.
TGTGCCAGCAGCCGGAACAGCGGAACTAGCACAGATACGCAGTATTTT
CASSRNSGTSTDTQYF
>TRBV11-3|TRBJ2-1|few|.
TGTGCCAGCAGCTTAGTAAGGGGGAATGAGCAGTTCTTC
CASSLVRGNEQFF